This TCR beta chain was sequenced in a study of OX40 agonist ivuxolimab in advanced cancers. As for the study in general: Patients were treated with ivuxolimab, an agonistic anti-OX40 (CD134) antibody. Overall study results and limits: With doses of 0.1 to 3.0 mg/kg, CD4+ and CD8+ blood T cells had undergone clonal expansion by week 6. Expanded clones tended on average to be more numerous among CD8+ T cells than CD4+. Some of the lowest clonal expansion was seen in partial responders at 0.1-3.0 mg/kg.

The table lists this clone with a few counts. As yet, its antigen is unknown. The protocol was immunoSEQ multiplex PCR, while the TCRdb copy is restricted to in-frame clones and leaves out a portion. The table lists about 28,000 clones, roughly 79% of them singletons. The sequence was obtained from an adult with an advanced solid tumor such as melanoma, head and neck, liver or kidney cancer. The starting material was CD4+ or CD8+ T cells sorted from blood, obtained in a trial of the OX40 agonist ivuxolimab.

The CDR3 DNA is TGTGCCAGCAGCGTAGCCGGATCCTACTACGAGCAGTACTTC. Encoded protein: CASSVAGSYYEQYF. This chain joins TRBV9 and TRBJ2-7; unclear D gene. Germline V lookup: CDR1 SGDLS, CDR2 YYNGEE. The V gene lost 0 bases and the J gene lost 3 bases, with 10 bases spanning the gap. The CDR3 is 14 amino acids.